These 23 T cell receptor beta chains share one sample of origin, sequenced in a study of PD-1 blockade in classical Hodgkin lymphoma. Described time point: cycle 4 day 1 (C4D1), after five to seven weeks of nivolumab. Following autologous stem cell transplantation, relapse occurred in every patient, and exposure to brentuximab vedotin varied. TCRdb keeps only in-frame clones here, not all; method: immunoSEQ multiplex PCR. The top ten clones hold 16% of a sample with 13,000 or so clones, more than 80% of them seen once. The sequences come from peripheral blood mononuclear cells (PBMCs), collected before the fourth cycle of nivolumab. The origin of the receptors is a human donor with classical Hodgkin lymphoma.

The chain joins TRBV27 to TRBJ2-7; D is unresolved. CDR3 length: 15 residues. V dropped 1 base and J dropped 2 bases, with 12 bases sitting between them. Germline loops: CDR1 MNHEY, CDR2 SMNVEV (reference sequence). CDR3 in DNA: TGTGCCAGCAGTTTATTGGGGTTTGGACCCTACGAGCAGTACTTC. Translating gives CASSLLGFGPYEQYF.

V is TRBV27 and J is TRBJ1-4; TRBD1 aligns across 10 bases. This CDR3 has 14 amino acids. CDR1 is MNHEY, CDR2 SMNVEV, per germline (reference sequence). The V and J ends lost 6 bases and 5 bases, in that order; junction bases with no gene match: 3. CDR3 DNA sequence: TGTGCCAGCAGCCCGGGACAGGGGAATGAAAAACTGTTTTTT. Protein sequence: CASSPGQGNEKLFF. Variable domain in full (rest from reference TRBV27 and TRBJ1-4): EAQVTQNPRYLITVTGKKLTVTCSQNMNHEYMSWYRQDPGLGLRQIYYSMNVEVTDKGDVPEGYKVSRKEKRNFPLILESPSPNQTSLYFCASSPGQGNEKLFFGSGTQLSVL.

For the CDR3, the DNA is TGTGCCAGCGGGCCAGGACGGGGGGCCGGTGGTGAGCAGTTCTTC. It yields the protein CASGPGRGAGGEQFF. The chain recombines TRBV7-9 with TRBJ2-1; tentative D call: TRBD2 (7 bases). Germline V CDR1 and CDR2: SEHNR, FQNEAQ (reference sequence). The CDR3 extends over 15 amino acids. V was trimmed by 8 bases and J by 9 bases, leaving 23 bases between them.

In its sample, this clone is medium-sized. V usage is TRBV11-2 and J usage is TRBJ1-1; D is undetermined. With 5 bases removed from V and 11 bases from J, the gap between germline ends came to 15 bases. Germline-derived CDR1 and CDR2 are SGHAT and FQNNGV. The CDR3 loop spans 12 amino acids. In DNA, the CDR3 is TGTGCCAGCAGCGTCGGGCTCACGGAGGCTTTCTTT. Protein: CASSVGLTEAFF.

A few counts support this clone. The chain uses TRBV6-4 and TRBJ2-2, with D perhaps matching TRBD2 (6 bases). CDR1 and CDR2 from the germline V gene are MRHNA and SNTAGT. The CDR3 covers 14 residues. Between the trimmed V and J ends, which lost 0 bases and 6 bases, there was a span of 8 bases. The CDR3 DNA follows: TGTGCCAGCAGTGACTCGTGGGGGGCCGGGGAGCTGTTTTTT. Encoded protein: CASSDSWGAGELFF.

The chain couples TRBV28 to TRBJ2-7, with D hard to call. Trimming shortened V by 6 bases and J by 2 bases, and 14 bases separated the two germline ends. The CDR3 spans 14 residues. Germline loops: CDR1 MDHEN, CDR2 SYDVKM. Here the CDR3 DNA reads TGTGCCAGCAGCCGATTAAAACTTCCCTACGAGCAGTACTTC. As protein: CASSRLKLPYEQYF.

This chain's CDR3 is CASSENRMNTEAFF. CDR3 coding DNA: TGCGCCAGCAGCGAAAACAGGATGAACACTGAAGCTTTCTTT. The rearrangement joins TRBV5-1 to TRBJ1-1, with D perhaps matching TRBD1 (5 bases). CDR1 and CDR2 (germline): SGHRS, YFSETQ. Trimming pared 4 bases from V and 0 bases from J, leaving 10 bases between. This CDR3 region has 14 residues.

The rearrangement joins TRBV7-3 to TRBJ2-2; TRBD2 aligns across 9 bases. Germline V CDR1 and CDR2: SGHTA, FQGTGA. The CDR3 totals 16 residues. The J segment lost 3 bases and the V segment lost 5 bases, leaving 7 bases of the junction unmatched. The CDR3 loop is CASSPSGGYDTGELFF. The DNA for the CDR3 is TGTGCCAGCAGCCCGAGCGGGGGGTATGACACCGGGGAGCTGTTTTTT.

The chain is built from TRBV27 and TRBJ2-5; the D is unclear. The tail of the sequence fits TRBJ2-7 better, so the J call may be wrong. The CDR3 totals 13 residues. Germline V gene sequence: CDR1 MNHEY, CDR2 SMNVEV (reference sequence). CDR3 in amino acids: CASSLGAPYEQYF. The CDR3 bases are TGTGCCAGCAGTTTAGGTGCCCCATACGAGCAGTACTTC.

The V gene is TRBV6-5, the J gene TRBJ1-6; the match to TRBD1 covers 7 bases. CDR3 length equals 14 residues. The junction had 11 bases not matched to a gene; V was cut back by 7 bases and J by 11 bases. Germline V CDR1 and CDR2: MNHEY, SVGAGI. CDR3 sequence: CASTQARGRTPLHF. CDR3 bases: TGTGCCAGCACTCAAGCCAGGGGGAGGACACCCCTCCACTTT.

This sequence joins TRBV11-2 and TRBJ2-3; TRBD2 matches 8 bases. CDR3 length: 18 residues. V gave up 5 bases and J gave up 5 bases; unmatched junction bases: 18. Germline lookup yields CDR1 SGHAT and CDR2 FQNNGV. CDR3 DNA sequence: TGTGCCAGCAGCCCAAGATCCCCCAGCGGGGGCCCTGGAGATACGCAGTATTTT. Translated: CASSPRSPSGGPGDTQYF.

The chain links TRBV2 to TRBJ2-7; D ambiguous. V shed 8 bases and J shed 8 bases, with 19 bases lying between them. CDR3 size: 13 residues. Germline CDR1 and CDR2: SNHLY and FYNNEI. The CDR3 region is CASSSQVGKKQYF. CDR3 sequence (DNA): TGTGCCAGCTCGTCCCAAGTAGGAAAGAAGCAGTACTTC.

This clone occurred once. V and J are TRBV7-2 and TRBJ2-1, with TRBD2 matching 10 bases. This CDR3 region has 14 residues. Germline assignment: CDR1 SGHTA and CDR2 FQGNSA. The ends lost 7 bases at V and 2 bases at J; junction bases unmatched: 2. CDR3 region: CASTTSGAYNEQFF. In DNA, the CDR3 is TGTGCCAGCACCACTAGCGGGGCCTACAATGAGCAGTTCTTC.

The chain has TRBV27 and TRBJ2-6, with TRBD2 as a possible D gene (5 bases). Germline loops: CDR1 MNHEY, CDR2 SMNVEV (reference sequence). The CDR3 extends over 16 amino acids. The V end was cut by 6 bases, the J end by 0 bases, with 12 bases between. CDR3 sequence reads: CASRRVPLSGANVLTF. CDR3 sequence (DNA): TGTGCCAGCAGGAGGGTTCCCCTCTCTGGGGCCAACGTCCTGACTTTC.

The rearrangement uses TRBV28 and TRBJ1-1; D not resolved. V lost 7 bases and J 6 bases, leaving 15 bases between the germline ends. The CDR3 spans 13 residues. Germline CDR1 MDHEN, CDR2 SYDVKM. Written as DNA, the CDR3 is TGTGCCAGCACCCTCCGGGGTACCGCTGAAGCTTTCTTT. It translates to CASTLRGTAEAFF. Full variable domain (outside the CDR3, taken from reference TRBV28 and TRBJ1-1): DVKVTQSSRYLVKRTGEKVFLECVQDMDHENMFWYRQDPGLGLRLIYFSYDVKMKEKGDIPEGYSVSREKKERFSLILESASTNQTSMYLCASTLRGTAEAFFGQGTRLTVV.

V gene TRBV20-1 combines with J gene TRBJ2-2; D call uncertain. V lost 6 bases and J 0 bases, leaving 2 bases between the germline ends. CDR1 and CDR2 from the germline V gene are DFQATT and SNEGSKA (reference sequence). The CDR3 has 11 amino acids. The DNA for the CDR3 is TGCAGTGCGGCGAACACCGGGGAGCTGTTTTTT. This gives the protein CSAANTGELFF.

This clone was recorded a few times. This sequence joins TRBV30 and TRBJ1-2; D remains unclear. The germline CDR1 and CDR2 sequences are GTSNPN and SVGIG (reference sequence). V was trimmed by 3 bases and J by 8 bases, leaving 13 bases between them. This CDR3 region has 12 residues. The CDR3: CAWRDNSRGYTF. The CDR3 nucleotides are TGTGCCTGGAGGGATAACAGTCGGGGCTACACCTTC.

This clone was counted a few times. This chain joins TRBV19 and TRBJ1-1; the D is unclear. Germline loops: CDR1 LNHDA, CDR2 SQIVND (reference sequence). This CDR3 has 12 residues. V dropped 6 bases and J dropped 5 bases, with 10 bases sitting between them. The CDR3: CASSPAGTEAFF. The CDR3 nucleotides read TGTGCCAGTAGCCCCGCGGGAACTGAAGCTTTCTTT.

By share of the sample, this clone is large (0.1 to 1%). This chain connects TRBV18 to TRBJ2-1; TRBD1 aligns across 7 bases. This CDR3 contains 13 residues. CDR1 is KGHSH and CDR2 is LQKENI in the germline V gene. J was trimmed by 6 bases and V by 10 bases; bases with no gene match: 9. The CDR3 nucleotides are TGTGCCACTAGACAGGGAGAGGGCAATGAGCAGTTCTTC. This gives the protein CATRQGEGNEQFF.

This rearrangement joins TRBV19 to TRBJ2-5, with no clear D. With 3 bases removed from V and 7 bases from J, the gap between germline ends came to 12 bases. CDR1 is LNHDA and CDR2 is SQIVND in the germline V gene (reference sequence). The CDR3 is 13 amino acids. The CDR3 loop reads CASSINPVGTQYF. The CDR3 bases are TGTGCCAGTAGTATTAATCCCGTGGGGACCCAGTACTTC.

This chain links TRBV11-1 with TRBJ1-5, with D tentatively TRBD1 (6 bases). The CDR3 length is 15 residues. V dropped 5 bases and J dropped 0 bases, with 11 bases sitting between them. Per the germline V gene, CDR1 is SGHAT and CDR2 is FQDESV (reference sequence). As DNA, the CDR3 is TGTGCCAGCAGCGTACAGGGTTATAGCAATCAGCCCCAGCATTTT. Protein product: CASSVQGYSNQPQHF.

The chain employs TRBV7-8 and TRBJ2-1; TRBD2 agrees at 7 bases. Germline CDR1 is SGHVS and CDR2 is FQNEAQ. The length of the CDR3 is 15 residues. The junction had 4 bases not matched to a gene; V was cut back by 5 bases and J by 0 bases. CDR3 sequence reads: CASSRGGGSYNEQFF. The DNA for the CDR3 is TGTGCCAGCAGCCGGGGCGGGGGCTCCTACAATGAGCAGTTCTTC.

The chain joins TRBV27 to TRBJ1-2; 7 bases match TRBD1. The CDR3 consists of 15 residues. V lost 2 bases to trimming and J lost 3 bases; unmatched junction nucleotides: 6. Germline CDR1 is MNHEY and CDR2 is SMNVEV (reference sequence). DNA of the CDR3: TGTGCCAGCAGTTTAGGGGGACAGATCTACTATGGCTACACCTTC. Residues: CASSLGGQIYYGYTF.